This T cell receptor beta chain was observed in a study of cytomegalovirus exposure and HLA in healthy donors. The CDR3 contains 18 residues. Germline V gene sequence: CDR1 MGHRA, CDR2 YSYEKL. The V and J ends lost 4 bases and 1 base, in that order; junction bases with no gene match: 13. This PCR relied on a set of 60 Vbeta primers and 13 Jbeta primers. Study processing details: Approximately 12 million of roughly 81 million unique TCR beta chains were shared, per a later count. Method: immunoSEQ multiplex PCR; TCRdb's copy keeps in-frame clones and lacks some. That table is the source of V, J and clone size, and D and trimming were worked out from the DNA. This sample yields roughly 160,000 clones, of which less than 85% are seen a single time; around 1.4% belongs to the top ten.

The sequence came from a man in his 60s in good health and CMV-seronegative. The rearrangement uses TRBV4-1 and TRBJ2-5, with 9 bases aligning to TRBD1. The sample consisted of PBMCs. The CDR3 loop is CASSPQNRGLRTQETQYF. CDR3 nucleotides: TGCGCCAGCAGCCCCCAGAACAGGGGGCTACGGACCCAAGAGACCCAGTACTTC.